A selection of T cell receptor beta chains follows, all from one sample in a study of T cell clusters in autoimmune cytopenias. TCRdb re-called the multiplex PCR reads, yielding one record per CDR3 amino acid sequence without DNA. This sample's table reports roughly 5,300 distinct CDR3 sequences. These sequences were also reported in another study, on T cell repertoires in aging, cancer and after chemotherapy.

Material for sequencing was peripheral blood. These receptors came from a human donor in good health. Both conserved end residues are part of each CDR3. Not all rows give a size; the values are once, few, many and, for expanded clones, a class.

j_call cdr3_length clone_size v_call cdr3_aa
TRBJ1-2 12 medium-sized TRBV29-1 CSVLGGSAGYTF
TRBJ1-2 12 . TRBV15 CATFGTGNGYTF
TRBJ2-1 13 . TRBV18 CASSPTSGRAEFF
TRBJ2-2 16 . TRBV10-3 CAISELGGRNTGELFF
TRBJ1-2 12 . TRBV6-2/TRBV6-3 CASNDGNYGYTF
TRBJ1-2 12 . TRBV6-6 CASSYNPRGYTF
TRBJ2-7 13 medium-sized TRBV5-6 CASSYDPAYEQYF
TRBJ2-5 14 . TRBV7-2 CASSPRAGYETQYF
TRBJ1-1 15 medium-sized TRBV6-5 CASSPLGQGSTEAFF
TRBJ2-7 14 medium-sized TRBV5-6 CASSPTGSAYEQYF
TRBJ1-2 14 . TRBV30 CAWSLTGTGHGYTF
TRBJ2-3 14 . TRBV10-3 CAISEKEHTDTQYF
TRBJ1-2 13 . TRBV14 CASSKGRGQGYTF
TRBJ2-7 14 . TRBV11-2 CASSLYAYSYEQYF
TRBJ2-1 13 large TRBV29-1 CSAGGTDYNEQFF
TRBJ2-5 14 . TRBV5-1 CASSKEPAEETQYF
TRBJ2-5 13 medium-sized TRBV27 CATSTGGSETQYF
TRBJ2-7 14 medium-sized TRBV6-5 CASSNEIRPYEQYF
TRBJ2-5 15 . TRBV6-1 CASSPQRTGVETQYF
TRBJ1-5 15 . TRBV10-3 CAISESLDSNQPQHF
TRBJ2-5 13 medium-sized TRBV12-3/TRBV12-4 CASSLAGRETQYF
TRBJ2-1 14 . TRBV12-3/TRBV12-4 CASSPQSSYNEQFF
TRBJ2-5 15 . TRBV5-1 CASSSTGTSGETQYF
TRBJ1-1 13 . TRBV19 CASRQGLNTEAFF
TRBJ1-3 13 . TRBV7-2 CASSLVAGNTIYF
TRBJ1-1 12 . TRBV6-6 CASRGEGTEAFF
TRBJ2-1 14 medium-sized TRBV18 CASSPGLVGNEQFF
TRBJ2-1 13 . TRBV5-1 CASSLSLRVEQFF
TRBJ1-2 14 . TRBV20-1 CSALSDRDISGYTF
TRBJ1-2 15 . TRBV15 CATSRDSDGDHGYTF
TRBJ2-2 17 . TRBV4-2 CASSRLEERDVTGELFF
TRBJ1-2 12 . TRBV28 CASSSGQYGYTF
TRBJ1-2 12 medium-sized TRBV19 CASAGGGHGYTF
TRBJ2-3 16 medium-sized TRBV12-3/TRBV12-4 CASSTGLAGRGSTQYF
TRBJ2-1 15 . TRBV6-5 CASRFTLAGGLRQFF
TRBJ2-5 16 medium-sized TRBV6-5 CASSSSVGTEEETQYF
TRBJ2-7 16 . TRBV7-6 CASSLETSGRAYEQYF